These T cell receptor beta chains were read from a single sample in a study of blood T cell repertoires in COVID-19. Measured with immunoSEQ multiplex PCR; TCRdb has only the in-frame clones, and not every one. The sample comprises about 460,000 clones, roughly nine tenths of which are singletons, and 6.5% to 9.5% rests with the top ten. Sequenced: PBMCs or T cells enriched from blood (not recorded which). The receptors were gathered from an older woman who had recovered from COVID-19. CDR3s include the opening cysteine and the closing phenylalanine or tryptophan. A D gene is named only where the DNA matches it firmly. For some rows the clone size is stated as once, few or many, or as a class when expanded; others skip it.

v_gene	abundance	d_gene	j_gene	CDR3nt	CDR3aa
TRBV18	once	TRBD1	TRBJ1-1	TGTGCCAGCTCCTACCGACAGGGAGATAGGACTGAAGCTTTCTTT	CASSYRQGDRTEAFF
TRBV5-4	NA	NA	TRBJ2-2	TGTGCCAGCAGCAACCCTAGGGGGGGATATGCCGGGGAGCTGTTTTTT	CASSNPRGGYAGELFF
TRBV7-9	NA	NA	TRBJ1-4	TGTGCCAGCAGCCCTCGGGGGGGGATGAATGAAAAACTGTTTTTT	CASSPRGGMNEKLFF
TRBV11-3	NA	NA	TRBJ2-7	TGTGCCAGCAGCTTACTCCTGACTAACGATGAGCAGTACTTC	CASSLLLTNDEQYF
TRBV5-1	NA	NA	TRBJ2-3	TGCGCCAGCAGCCCCAAGGGGCGGGATACGCAGTATTTT	CASSPKGRDTQYF
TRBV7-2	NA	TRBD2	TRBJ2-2	TGTGCCAGCAGCTTAGGGGTTTCGGGGGGGCGCACCGGGGAGCTGTTTTTT	CASSLGVSGGRTGELFF
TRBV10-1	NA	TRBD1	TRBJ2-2	TGCGCCAGCACCGATCGGACAGGGGGGACCGGGGAGCTGTTTTTT	CASTDRTGGTGELFF
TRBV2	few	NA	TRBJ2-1	TGTGCCAGCAAATTAAACAATGAGCAGTTCTTC	CASKLNNEQFF
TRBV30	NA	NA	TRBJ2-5	TGTGCCTGGATGGTTCGGGATAAGGAGACCCAGTACTTC	CAWMVRDKETQYF
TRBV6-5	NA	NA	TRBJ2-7	TGTGCCAGCAGGGGGACATCCTACGAGCAGTACTTC	CASRGTSYEQYF
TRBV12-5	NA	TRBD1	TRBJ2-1	TGTGCTAGTGGTTTGGGACAGGGGGCCAACAATGAGCAGTTCTTC	CASGLGQGANNEQFF
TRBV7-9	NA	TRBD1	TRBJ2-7	TGTGCCAGCAGCCCTTTTGGACAGGCCTACGAGCAGTACTTC	CASSPFGQAYEQYF
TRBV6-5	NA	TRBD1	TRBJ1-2	TGTGCCAGCAGCCCCCGACAGGGCGGCGGCTACACCTTC	CASSPRQGGGYTF
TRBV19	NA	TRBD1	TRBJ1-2	TGTGCCAGTTCGACAGGGGACAACTATGGCTACACCTTC	CASSTGDNYGYTF
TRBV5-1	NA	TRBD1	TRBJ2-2	TGCGCCAGCAGCTCCGGGACAGCAAACACCGGGGAGCTGTTTTTT	CASSSGTANTGELFF
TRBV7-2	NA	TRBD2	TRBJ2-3	TGTGCCAGCAGGGGTGGACTAGCGAGTACAGATACGCAGTATTTT	CASRGGLASTDTQYF
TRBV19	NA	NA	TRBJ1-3	TGTGCCAGTAGTGCCCAGGGTGGGCCTGGAAACACCATATATTTT	CASSAQGGPGNTIYF
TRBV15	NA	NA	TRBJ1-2	TGTGCCACCAGCAGAGCGGGGTCTCCTAACTATGGCTACACCTTC	CATSRAGSPNYGYTF
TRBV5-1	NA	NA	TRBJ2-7	TGCGCCAGCAGCTATGGGGCGGATTTGACCTACGAGCAGTACTTC	CASSYGADLTYEQYF
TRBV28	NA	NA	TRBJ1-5	TGTGCCAGCAGTTTATTAAGACAGAGCGTCAATCAGCCCCAGCATTTT	CASSLLRQSVNQPQHF
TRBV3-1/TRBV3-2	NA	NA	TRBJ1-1	TGTGCCAGCAGCCCGACAGGTAACACTGAAGCTTTCTTT	CASSPTGNTEAFF
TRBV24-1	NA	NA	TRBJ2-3	TGTGCCACCAGAGGGAGAGGCAGCACAGATACGCAGTATTTT	CATRGRGSTDTQYF
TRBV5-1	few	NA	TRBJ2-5	TGCGCCAGCAGCTTAGCACTCCAAGAGACCCAGTACTTC	CASSLALQETQYF
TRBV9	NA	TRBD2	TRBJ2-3	TGTGCCAGCAGCGTAGGCGGCGGGGGGGCCGGAGATACGCAGTATTTT	CASSVGGGGAGDTQYF